The present entry profiles one TCR beta chain with its context. These data belong to a study of T cell changes during pregnancy in multiple sclerosis. V lost 6 bases, J lost 5 bases, and 13 bases lay in between. The CDR3 loop spans 14 amino acids. The germline CDR1 and CDR2 sequences are MDHEN and SYDVKM. Profiled with immunoSEQ multiplex PCR; TCRdb holds only in-frame clones, not every one. The data hold about 57,000 clones, with 89% observed a single time. J is TRBJ1-4 and V is TRBV28; TRBD1 is a possible D gene (6 bases). This sequence originates from a female donor with multiple sclerosis, enrolled in a pregnancy study. The material sequenced was peripheral blood, taken after pregnancy. The CDR3 nucleotides read TGTGCCAGCAGCCTAGGGGGACGAAATGAAAAACTGTTTTTT. This codes for CASSLGGRNEKLFF.